This T cell receptor (beta chain) was observed in a study of CXCR3-negative and CXCR3-positive naive CD8 T cells. Whole-study results and caveats: Naive cells with CXCR3 showed TRB CDR3s that were more hydrophobic than those in CXCR3-negative naive cells. With respect to TRBV-TRBJ usage, naive CXCR3-negative and CXCR3-positive cells were similar; memory differed.

On this clonotype itself: Its antigen is not known.

Libraries of TRB cDNA were made by 5' RACE and carried UMIs. No DNA is given; TCRdb re-called the 5' RACE reads and lists each CDR3 protein once. This sample's clone table lists around 160,000 distinct CDR3 sequences. The sample taken for sequencing was naive CXCR3+ CD8+ T cells from blood. Subset here: CD45RO-CCR7+CD27+CD95- naive CD8+ T cells expressing CXCR3 (TNR3+). The TCR was taken from a human donor in good health. Some clones in this sample may be carry-over from other donors' samples.

The CDR3 spells CASSLAPGGGSYNEQFF. The V gene is TRBV7-6, the J gene TRBJ2-1; TCRdb's D call, TRBD2, is unchecked because there is no DNA. Germline V gene data show CDR1 as SGHVS and CDR2 as FNYEAQ. The length of the CDR3 is 17 residues. The whole variable domain, remainder taken from reference TRBV7-6 and TRBJ2-1, is GAGVSQSPRYKVTKRGQDVALRCDPISGHVSLYWYRQALGQGPEFLTYFNYEAQQDKSGLPNDRFSAERPEGSISTLTIQRTEQRDSAMYRCASSLAPGGGSYNEQFFGPGTRLTVL.